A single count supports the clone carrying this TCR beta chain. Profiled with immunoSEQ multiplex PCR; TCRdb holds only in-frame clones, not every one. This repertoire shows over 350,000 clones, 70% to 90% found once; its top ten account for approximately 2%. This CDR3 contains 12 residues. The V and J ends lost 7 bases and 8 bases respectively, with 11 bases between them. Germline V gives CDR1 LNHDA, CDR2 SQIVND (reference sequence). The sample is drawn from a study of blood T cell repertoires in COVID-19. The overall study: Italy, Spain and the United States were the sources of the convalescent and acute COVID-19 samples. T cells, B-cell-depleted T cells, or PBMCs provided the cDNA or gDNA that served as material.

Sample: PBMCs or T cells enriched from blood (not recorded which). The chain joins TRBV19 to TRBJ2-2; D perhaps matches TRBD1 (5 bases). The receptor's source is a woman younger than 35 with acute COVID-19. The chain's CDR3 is CASNQDIGELFF. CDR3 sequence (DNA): TGTGCCAGTAACCAGGACATAGGGGAGCTGTTTTTT.